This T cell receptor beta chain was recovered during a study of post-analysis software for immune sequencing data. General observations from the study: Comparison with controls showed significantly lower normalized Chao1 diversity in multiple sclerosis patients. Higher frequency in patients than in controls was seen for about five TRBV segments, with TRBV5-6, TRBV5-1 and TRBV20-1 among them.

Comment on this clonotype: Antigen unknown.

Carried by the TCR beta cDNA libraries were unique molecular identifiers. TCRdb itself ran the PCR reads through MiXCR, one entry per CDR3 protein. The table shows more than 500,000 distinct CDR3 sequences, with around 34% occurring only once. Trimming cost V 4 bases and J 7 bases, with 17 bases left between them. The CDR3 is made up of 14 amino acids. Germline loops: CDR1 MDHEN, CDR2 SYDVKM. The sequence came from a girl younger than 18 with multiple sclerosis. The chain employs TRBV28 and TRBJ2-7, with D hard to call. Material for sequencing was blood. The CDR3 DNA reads TGTGCCAGCAGTTATTCGGCTTCGCACAATGAGCAGTACTTC. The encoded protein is CASSYSASHNEQYF.